This entry lists 20 T cell receptor beta chains sequenced from one sample in a study of response to subunit inactivated influenza vaccine. TCRdb called the RT-PCR reads again in MiXCR, with one record for every CDR3 protein. The sample includes 650,000 to 800,000 distinct CDR3 sequences, roughly 20% of them seen just once. The specimen was PBMCs from blood, collected more than 4 days after vaccination. All receptors come from a man between 45 and 60 years old who received an inactivated influenza vaccine.

This chain uses TRBV10-3 with TRBJ2-2, with TRBD2 identical over 9 bases. The CDR3 is 16 amino acids. The V gene end was trimmed by 3 bases and the J gene end by 6 bases; junction bases not matched to a gene: 8. CDR1 is ENHRY and CDR2 is SYGVKD in the germline V gene. This chain's CDR3 is CAISDWVSGSSGELFF. The DNA of the CDR3 is TGTGCCATCAGTGATTGGGTTAGCGGGAGCTCCGGGGAGCTGTTTTTT.

CDR3 loop: CASNLQGRDEQFF. For the CDR3, the DNA is TGTGCCAGCAACCTACAGGGGAGGGATGAGCAGTTCTTC. The chain uses TRBV6-1 and TRBJ2-1; D assignment may be TRBD1 or TRBD2 (7 bases each). Germline loops: CDR1 MNHNS, CDR2 SASEGT. V lost 7 bases and J lost 8, with 15 bases in between. CDR3 size: 13 residues.

The V and J genes are TRBV28 and TRBJ2-5; 12 bases map to TRBD2. CDR1 and CDR2 from the germline V gene are MDHEN and SYDVKM. The CDR3 sequence is 16 residues long. Trimming took 5 bases from V and 5 from J; bases not matched to a gene: 9. The CDR3 spells CASSLSSGGADETQYF. CDR3 coding DNA: TGTGCCAGCAGTCTCTCTAGCGGGGGGGCCGATGAGACCCAGTACTTC.

This clonotype was observed a handful of times. The gene calls are TRBV20-1 and TRBJ2-2; 10 bases are a match to TRBD2. Losses at the gene ends were 5 bases for V and 5 bases for J; bases not matched to a gene: 5. Germline CDR1 DFQATT, CDR2 SNEGSKA (reference sequence). CDR3 length: 14 amino acids. DNA for the CDR3: TGCAGTGCTCCGGGACTAGCGAGGACCGGGGAGCTGTTTTTT. Protein product: CSAPGLARTGELFF.

The chain joins TRBV6-2 or TRBV6-3 to TRBJ2-1; TRBD2 matches 9 bases. V was clipped by 6 bases and J by 10 bases; unmatched bases: 7. There are 13 residues in the CDR3. Germline CDR1 MNHEY, CDR2 SVGEGT. CDR3 DNA sequence: TGTGCCAGCAGAAGAGCGGGAGGTGGCGAGCAGTTCTTC. As protein: CASRRAGGGEQFF.

This clonotype was seen repeatedly, ten times or more. This rearrangement joins TRBV10-3 to TRBJ2-3; 10 bases fit TRBD1. Unmatched junction bases numbered 7, after V lost 11 bases and J lost 5 bases. The length of the CDR3 is 13 residues. Germline lookup yields CDR1 ENHRY and CDR2 SYGVKD. The CDR3: CAAATGGGDTQYF. CDR3 nucleotides: TGTGCCGCCGCGACAGGGGGCGGAGATACGCAGTATTTT.

This clonotype appeared many times. The chain employs TRBV5-1 and TRBJ2-1; 9 bases line up with TRBD1. In germline, CDR1 is SGHRS, CDR2 YFSETQ. Trimming took 3 bases from V and 7 from J; bases not matched to a gene: 5. The CDR3 length is 14 residues. CDR3 protein: CASSSLQGANEQFF. The CDR3 DNA sequence: TGCGCCAGCAGCTCCTTACAGGGGGCGAATGAGCAGTTCTTC.

In its sample, this clonotype was seen a few times. V and J are TRBV20-1 and TRBJ2-7; unclear D gene. The V end lost 6 bases, the J end lost 3 bases, and 3 bases lay between the germline ends. The CDR3 extends over 9 amino acids. CDR1 and CDR2 from the germline V gene are DFQATT and SNEGSKA (reference sequence). This CDR3 reads CSACYEQYF. CDR3 sequence (DNA): TGCAGTGCGTGCTACGAGCAGTACTTC.

The chain couples TRBV12-3 or TRBV12-4 to TRBJ2-3; TRBD2 aligns across 10 bases. J lost 8 bases, V lost 5 bases, and 7 bases had no gene match. The CDR3 contains 14 residues. The CDR3 reads CASSTAGGSPTQYF. The CDR3 region has the DNA TGTGCCAGCAGTACAGCGGGGGGGTCCCCTACGCAGTATTTT.

This clonotype was counted a few times. The gene calls are TRBV28 and TRBJ2-4; D perhaps matches TRBD1 (5 bases). This CDR3 has 16 amino acids. The V end lost 3 bases, the J end lost 4 bases, and 16 bases lay between the germline ends. Germline V gives CDR1 MDHEN, CDR2 SYDVKM. For the CDR3, the DNA is TGTGCCAGCAGTTTTGGGGCTGACGGGTTTAAAAACATTCAGTACTTC. This codes for CASSFGADGFKNIQYF.

V and J are TRBV20-1 and TRBJ2-5; TRBD2 matches at 11 bases. CDR1 is DFQATT and CDR2 is SNEGSKA in the germline V gene (reference sequence). The V segment lost 0 bases and the J segment 3 bases; nucleotides outside the gene matches: 3. The CDR3 loop spans 15 amino acids. In DNA, the CDR3 is TGCAGTGCTAGAGACCTACTAGCGGGAGAAGAGACCCAGTACTTC. Encoded protein: CSARDLLAGEETQYF.

This clonotype was counted between two and nine times. The V gene is TRBV29-1, the J gene TRBJ1-2; D may be TRBD1 (6 bases). Germline values: CDR1 SQVTM, CDR2 ANQGSEA. This CDR3 contains 11 residues. Trimming removed 7 bases at V and 2 bases at J, with 8 bases between. The CDR3 DNA follows: TGCAGCGCCGGACAGAACTATGGCTACACCTTC. The encoded protein is CSAGQNYGYTF.

The CDR3 region is CASSRPDSGSVSSYNEQFF. DNA for the CDR3: TGTGCCAGCAGTCGCCCTGATAGCGGGTCTGTGAGCTCCTACAATGAGCAGTTCTTC. The gene calls are TRBV6-2 or TRBV6-3 and TRBJ2-1; 7 bases fit TRBD2. V was clipped by 5 bases and J by 0 bases; unmatched bases: 16. The CDR3 sequence is 19 residues long. From germline, CDR1 is MNHEY and CDR2 SVGEGT.

This clonotype was found once. The chain links TRBV4-3 to TRBJ2-3, with D perhaps matching TRBD1 or TRBD2 (6 bases each). Germline V lookup: CDR1 LGHNA, CDR2 YSLEER. V dropped 2 bases and J dropped 2 bases, with 11 bases sitting between them. The CDR3 totals 15 residues. The CDR3 loop is CASSQRGQYTDTQYF. CDR3 coding DNA: TGCGCCAGCAGCCAACGGGGGCAGTACACAGATACGCAGTATTTT.

The chain combines TRBV27 with TRBJ2-7; D perhaps matches TRBD2 (6 bases). V dropped 5 bases and J dropped 3 bases, with 17 bases sitting between them. Germline V gives CDR1 MNHEY, CDR2 SMNVEV (reference sequence). The CDR3 has 15 amino acids. The CDR3 loop is CASSPRGQGGYEQYF. In nucleotides, the CDR3 is TGTGCCAGCAGTCCAAGAGGGCAGGGAGGCTACGAGCAGTACTTC.

Only a few counts were recorded for this clonotype. V and J are TRBV9 and TRBJ2-3, with D unresolved. The CDR3 is 14 residues long. V lost 4 bases and J 2 bases, leaving 11 bases between the germline ends. From germline, CDR1 is SGDLS and CDR2 YYNGEE. The CDR3 sequence: CASSSRTYTDTQYF. The CDR3 region has the DNA TGTGCCAGCAGCTCAAGAACCTACACAGATACGCAGTATTTT.

This clonotype came up many times. This chain links TRBV27 with TRBJ2-7; 10 positions agree with TRBD2. The CDR3 totals 14 residues. Germline CDR1 and CDR2: MNHEY and SMNVEV (reference sequence). J gave up 1 base and V 6 bases, and 3 bases lay outside the gene matches. Here the CDR3 reads CASSRLAGSYEQYF. CDR3 in DNA: TGTGCCAGCAGCCGACTAGCGGGTTCCTACGAGCAGTACTTC.

This clonotype occurred a few times. The chain has TRBV10-3 and TRBJ2-1; TRBD2 aligns across 8 bases. This CDR3 spans 15 amino acids. The germline gives CDR1 ENHRY, CDR2 SYGVKD. The trim removed 8 bases at V and 2 bases at J, leaving 8 bases unmatched. CDR3 protein: CAIGVLGRAYNEQFF. CDR3 DNA: TGTGCCATCGGAGTACTCGGGAGGGCCTACAATGAGCAGTTCTTC.

The CDR3 protein is CASRKPGTVAFNEQFF. The CDR3 bases are TGTGCCAGCCGTAAACCCGGGACAGTGGCTTTCAATGAGCAGTTCTTC. The chain combines TRBV18 with TRBJ2-1; 7 bases match TRBD1. The ends lost 8 bases at V and 6 bases at J; junction bases unmatched: 16. The length of the CDR3 is 16 residues. The germline V gene encodes CDR1 KGHSH and CDR2 LQKENI. Combining the CDR3 with reference TRBV18 and TRBJ2-1 gives the whole variable domain NAGVMQNPRHLVRRRGQEARLRCSPMKGHSHVYWYRQLPEEGLKFMVYLQKENIIDESGMPKERFSAEFPKEGPSILRIQQVVRGDSAAYFCASRKPGTVAFNEQFFGPGTRLTVL.

Points on this clonotype: At one of its ends the junction is not consistent with the germline gene, which may arise from a read error. CDR3 in amino acids: CASSPHKLVGNSPFHF. The CDR3 bases are TGTGCCAGCAGTCCCCATAAGTTGGTTGGGAATTCACCCTTCCACTTT. The genes are TRBV28 and TRBJ1-6; D is ambiguous. Germline loops: CDR1 MDHEN, CDR2 SYDVKM. CDR3 length equals 16 residues.